Below, 26 T cell receptor beta chains from the same sample are listed, as sequenced in a study of blood T cell repertoires in COVID-19. The data were produced by immunoSEQ multiplex PCR, yet TCRdb's version contains in-frame clones alone and is incomplete. The table lists some 360,000 clones, roughly 89% of them singletons. Material: peripheral blood. Source of these receptors: a woman aged 60 to 75 with COVID-19, enrolled during active disease.

The V gene is TRBV23-1, the J gene TRBJ1-3, with D uncertain. TRBV23-1 is designated an ORF whose function remains uncertain. V shed 5 bases and J shed 0 bases, with 17 bases lying between them. This CDR3 region has 17 residues. CDR3 bases: TGCGCCAGCAGTTACCTCACGGGATACTACTCTGGAAACACCATATATTTT. Amino acids: CASSYLTGYYSGNTIYF.

The CDR3 region is CASSLEPAVNSPLHF. Here the CDR3 DNA reads TGCGCCAGCAGCTTAGAACCGGCGGTCAATTCACCCCTCCACTTT. The rearrangement uses TRBV5-1 and TRBJ1-6; no clear D gene. Germline CDR1 is SGHRS and CDR2 is YFSETQ. This CDR3 contains 15 residues. Trimming removed 2 bases at V and 7 bases at J, with 13 bases between.

The chain recombines TRBV4-2 with TRBJ2-7; 8 bases fit TRBD1. Trimming cost V 4 bases and J 6 bases; bases outside gene matches: 5. Germline loops: CDR1 LGHNA, CDR2 YNFKEQ. This CDR3 is 13 amino acids long. The CDR3 spells CASSPDRAGEQYF. The CDR3 DNA follows: TGTGCCAGCAGCCCGGACAGGGCGGGCGAGCAGTACTTC.

This clone appeared a few times. This sequence joins TRBV5-1 and TRBJ1-1; D may be TRBD1 (6 bases). The CDR3 totals 14 residues. CDR1 is SGHRS and CDR2 is YFSETQ in the germline V gene. V was cut by 4 bases and J by 2 bases, with 12 bases left in between. The DNA of the CDR3 is TGCGCCAGCAGCAAACAGGGTAGTAACACTGAAGCTTTCTTT. Its translation is CASSKQGSNTEAFF.

V usage is TRBV7-3 and J usage is TRBJ2-1, with a possible D match to TRBD1 (5 bases). The CDR3 consists of 13 residues. CDR1 is SGHTA and CDR2 is FQGTGA in the germline V gene. V was trimmed by 3 bases and J by 9 bases, leaving 12 bases between them. CDR3 protein: CASSFGHPGEQFF. CDR3 nucleotides: TGTGCCAGCAGCTTCGGACATCCAGGTGAGCAGTTCTTC.

The chain uses TRBV3-1 (or the pseudogene TRBV3-2) and TRBJ1-6; D perhaps matches TRBD1 (5 bases). The V and J ends lost 5 bases and 9 bases respectively, with 20 bases between them. The CDR3 extends over 16 amino acids. The germline CDR1 and CDR2 sequences are LGHDT and YNNKEL (reference sequence). The CDR3 sequence is CASSGPGGNLLSPLHF. The CDR3 nucleotides are TGTGCCAGCAGCGGCCCCGGGGGGAACCTTCTTTCACCCCTCCACTTT.

The CDR3 region is CASSFGRGTTNEKLFF. The CDR3 nucleotides read TGTGCCAGCAGCTTCGGTAGGGGGACAACTAATGAAAAACTGTTTTTT. The rearrangement joins TRBV5-8 to TRBJ1-4, with D perhaps matching TRBD1 (6 bases). Germline lookup yields CDR1 SGHTS and CDR2 YDEGEE. V dropped 2 bases and J dropped 0 bases, with 11 bases sitting between them. The CDR3 sequence is 16 residues long.

The chain combines TRBV5-1 with TRBJ1-1; 8 nucleotides line up with TRBD1. In germline, CDR1 is SGHRS, CDR2 YFSETQ. CDR3 size: 14 residues. V trimming: 7 bases; J trimming: 1 base; junction bases outside the gene matches: 6. CDR3 region: CASGSGQENTEAFF. In DNA form, the CDR3 reads TGCGCCAGCGGTTCGGGACAGGAGAACACTGAAGCTTTCTTT.

This clone was counted once. The gene calls are TRBV2 and TRBJ1-3; 8 bases map to TRBD1. Germline CDR1 and CDR2: SNHLY and FYNNEI. There are 14 residues in the CDR3. Trimming took 6 bases from V and 3 from J; bases not matched to a gene: 4. DNA for the CDR3: TGTGCCAGCAGATCAGGGGGCCTTGGAAACACCATATATTTT. It is translated as CASRSGGLGNTIYF. Looking up the rest from reference TRBV2 and TRBJ1-3 gives the full variable domain: EPEVTQTPSHQVTQMGQEVILRCVPISNHLYFYWYRQILGQKVEFLVSFYNNEISEKSEIFDDQFSVERPDGSNFTLKIRSTKLEDSAMYFCASRSGGLGNTIYFGEGSWLTVV.

The chain is built from TRBV4-2 and TRBJ2-1; D unclear. The V end was cut by 6 bases, the J end by 8 bases, with 14 bases between. The CDR3 contains 13 residues. Germline-derived CDR1 and CDR2 are LGHNA and YNFKEQ. Written as DNA, the CDR3 is TGTGCCAGCAGAGGAACATGGAGTCATGAGCAGTTCTTC. Protein sequence: CASRGTWSHEQFF.

This clone was seen a handful of times. CDR3: CASSLGGYSNQPQHF. The CDR3, as DNA: TGCGCCAGCAGCTTGGGAGGCTATAGCAATCAGCCCCAGCATTTT. V and J are TRBV5-1 and TRBJ1-5; D is undetermined. CDR1 is SGHRS, CDR2 YFSETQ, per germline. The V and J ends lost 0 bases and 0 bases respectively, with 7 bases between them. The CDR3 extends over 15 amino acids.

This clone was detected a few times. CDR3 DNA sequence: TGCGCCAGCAGCTTGGATACAGGCTTTCCTGAAAAACTGTTTTTT. Its translation is CASSLDTGFPEKLFF. J is TRBJ1-4 and V is TRBV5-1; D may be TRBD1 (5 bases). V was pared by 0 bases and J by 7 bases, with 13 bases between. Germline assignment: CDR1 SGHRS and CDR2 YFSETQ. This CDR3 spans 15 amino acids.

This clone occurred once. The chain links TRBV30 to TRBJ2-1; D gene ambiguous. There are 12 residues in the CDR3. The germline V gene encodes CDR1 GTSNPN and CDR2 SVGIG (reference sequence). Trimming removed 0 bases from V and 7 bases from J, with 7 bases in between. The DNA of the CDR3 is TGTGCCTGGAGTGTACAATGGAATGAGCAGTTCTTC. The encoded protein is CAWSVQWNEQFF.

This clone was counted once. This chain joins TRBV30 and TRBJ1-2; 8 bases line up with TRBD1. CDR3 length: 13 residues. CDR1 is GTSNPN and CDR2 is SVGIG in the germline V gene (reference sequence). The V and J ends lost 2 bases and 8 bases, in that order; junction bases with no gene match: 7. The CDR3 protein is CAWSTGGFVGYTF. CDR3 DNA: TGTGCCTGGAGTACAGGGGGATTTGTGGGCTACACCTTC.

J is TRBJ1-2 and V is TRBV2; D is undetermined. Per the germline V gene, CDR1 is SNHLY and CDR2 is FYNNEI. Trimming cost V 7 bases and J 2 bases, with 8 bases left between them. The CDR3 is 12 residues long. The CDR3 loop is CASNPENYGYTF. The CDR3, as DNA: TGTGCCAGCAACCCCGAGAACTATGGCTACACCTTC.

The gene calls are TRBV7-3 and TRBJ2-1; TRBD2 agrees at 11 bases. Trimming cost V 5 bases and J 4 bases; bases outside gene matches: 10. This CDR3 has 17 amino acids. CDR1 SGHTA and CDR2 FQGTGA come from the germline V gene. The chain's CDR3 is CASSNLPGLAEYNEQFF. CDR3 in DNA: TGTGCCAGCAGCAACTTACCGGGACTAGCGGAATACAATGAGCAGTTCTTC. The whole variable domain, remainder taken from reference TRBV7-3 and TRBJ2-1, is GAGVSQTPSNKVTEKGKYVELRCDPISGHTALYWYRQSLGQGPEFLIYFQGTGAADDSGLPNDRFFAVRPEGSVSTLKIQRTERGDSAVYLCASSNLPGLAEYNEQFFGPGTRLTVL.

This chain connects TRBV3-1 (or the pseudogene TRBV3-2) to TRBJ2-7, with a possible D match to TRBD1 (6 bases). Trimming stripped 3 bases from V and 5 bases from J, with 14 bases between. The germline CDR1 and CDR2 sequences are LGHDT and YNNKEL (reference sequence). This CDR3 has 14 residues. CDR3 in amino acids: CASSHYLRGNEQYF. As DNA, the CDR3 is TGTGCCAGCAGCCATTATCTTAGGGGGAACGAGCAGTACTTC.

J is TRBJ1-1 and V is TRBV19; TRBD1 aligns across 7 bases. The trim removed 5 bases at V and 11 bases at J, leaving 11 bases unmatched. Looked up from germline, CDR1 is LNHDA and CDR2 is SQIVND (reference sequence). This CDR3 is built from 13 residues. This chain's CDR3 is CASSSDRVGMAFF. CDR3 coding DNA: TGTGCCAGTAGTTCCGACAGGGTGGGTATGGCTTTCTTT. Using reference TRBV19 and TRBJ1-1 for the parts outside the CDR3, the full variable domain is DGGITQSPKYLFRKEGQNVTLSCEQNLNHDAMYWYRQDPGQGLRLIYYSQIVNDFQKGDIAEGYSVSREKKESFPLTVTSAQKNPTAFYLCASSSDRVGMAFFGQGTRLTVV.

This clone was counted only a few times. The chain carries TRBV6-1 and TRBJ1-2; D is undetermined. This CDR3 has 12 residues. Trimming took off 0 bases at V and 13 bases at J, with 12 bases between the two ends. Germline CDR1 reads MNHNS; CDR2 reads SASEGT. CDR3 in amino acids: CASSEAFREGTF. CDR3 sequence (DNA): TGTGCCAGCAGTGAAGCGTTTCGGGAGGGCACCTTC.

The chain carries TRBV6-5 and TRBJ1-6, with D maybe TRBD1 (5 bases). Germline V CDR1 and CDR2: MNHEY, SVGAGI. This CDR3 region has 16 residues. Between the trimmed V and J ends, which lost 0 bases and 6 bases, there was a span of 12 bases. CDR3: CASSYSFQGGNSPLHF. The CDR3 DNA reads TGTGCCAGCAGTTACTCTTTCCAGGGCGGTAATTCACCCCTCCACTTT.

Concerning this clone: One end of the junction varies from germline; a read error may be responsible. The chain couples TRBV5-8 to TRBJ1-2, with D possibly being TRBD1 (6 bases). CDR1 is SGHTS and CDR2 is YDEGEE in the germline V gene. The CDR3 has 14 residues. The CDR3 is CASNLRTAVRGYTF. In nucleotides, the CDR3 is TGTGCCAGCAACTTGAGGACAGCAGTACGAGGCTACACCTTC.

The V and J genes are TRBV28 and TRBJ2-7, with D hard to call. The CDR3 has 12 residues. Germline CDR1 is MDHEN and CDR2 is SYDVKM. V lost 7 bases, J lost 2 bases, and 9 bases lay in between. This chain's CDR3 is CASMGNTYEQYF. Here the CDR3 DNA reads TGTGCCAGCATGGGCAATACCTACGAGCAGTACTTC. Based on the CDR3 plus reference TRBV28 and TRBJ2-7, the full variable domain is DVKVTQSSRYLVKRTGEKVFLECVQDMDHENMFWYRQDPGLGLRLIYFSYDVKMKEKGDIPEGYSVSREKKERFSLILESASTNQTSMYLCASMGNTYEQYFGPGTRLTVT.

The chain has TRBV6-5 and TRBJ1-1; a weak D match, TRBD1 (5 bases). CDR1 MNHEY and CDR2 SVGAGI come from the germline V gene. V was trimmed by 7 bases and J by 4 bases, leaving 10 bases between them. This CDR3 spans 12 amino acids. CDR3 DNA sequence: TGTGCCAGCACCGGGGGAGTCACTGAAGCTTTCTTT. Amino acid sequence: CASTGGVTEAFF.

This chain connects TRBV29-1 to TRBJ2-1; D remains ambiguous. The germline CDR1 and CDR2 sequences are SQVTM and ANQGSEA. The CDR3 extends over 10 amino acids. Trimming left V 7 bases short and J 6 bases short, with 7 bases between. DNA of the CDR3: TGCAGCGGGAGAGGCAATGAGCAGTTCTTC. It is translated as CSGRGNEQFF.

This clone was seen just once. The V and J genes are TRBV3-1 (or the pseudogene TRBV3-2) and TRBJ2-7; TRBD1 matches 10 bases. The ends lost 4 bases at V and 2 bases at J; junction bases unmatched: 5. CDR3 size: 15 residues. CDR1 is LGHDT, CDR2 YNNKEL, per germline (reference sequence). CDR3 DNA: TGTGCCAGCAGCCCCTATGGGACAGGGGCCTACGAGCAGTACTTC. This gives the protein CASSPYGTGAYEQYF.

The table lists this clone with a count of one. The rearrangement uses TRBV4-1 and TRBJ2-2; 13 bases map to TRBD2. Losses at the gene ends were 4 bases for V and 7 bases for J; bases not matched to a gene: 6. Germline CDR1 reads MGHRA; CDR2 reads YSYEKL. This CDR3 comprises 16 residues. In DNA, the CDR3 is TGCGCCAGCAGCCGTGGGACTAGCGGGGCCGGCGGGGAGCTGTTTTTT. It codes for CASSRGTSGAGGELFF.